The TCR beta chain described here comes from a study of T cell changes during pregnancy in multiple sclerosis. Assay: immunoSEQ multiplex PCR; the TCRdb copy retains only in-frame clones and omits some. The data hold about 80,000 clones, with about 90% observed a single time. The CDR3 covers 12 residues. Trimming took 6 bases from V and 12 from J, leaving 17 bases between them. Germline V gives CDR1 SGHVS, CDR2 FQNEAQ. The origin of this receptor is a female donor with multiple sclerosis, enrolled in a pregnancy study. Sample: peripheral blood, taken before pregnancy. The rearrangement uses TRBV7-8 and TRBJ2-5; weak D call: TRBD2 (7 bases). CDR3 sequence: CASRRRGGRKYF. The CDR3 DNA reads as TGTGCCAGCAGAAGGAGGGGGGGCCGGAAGTACTTC.